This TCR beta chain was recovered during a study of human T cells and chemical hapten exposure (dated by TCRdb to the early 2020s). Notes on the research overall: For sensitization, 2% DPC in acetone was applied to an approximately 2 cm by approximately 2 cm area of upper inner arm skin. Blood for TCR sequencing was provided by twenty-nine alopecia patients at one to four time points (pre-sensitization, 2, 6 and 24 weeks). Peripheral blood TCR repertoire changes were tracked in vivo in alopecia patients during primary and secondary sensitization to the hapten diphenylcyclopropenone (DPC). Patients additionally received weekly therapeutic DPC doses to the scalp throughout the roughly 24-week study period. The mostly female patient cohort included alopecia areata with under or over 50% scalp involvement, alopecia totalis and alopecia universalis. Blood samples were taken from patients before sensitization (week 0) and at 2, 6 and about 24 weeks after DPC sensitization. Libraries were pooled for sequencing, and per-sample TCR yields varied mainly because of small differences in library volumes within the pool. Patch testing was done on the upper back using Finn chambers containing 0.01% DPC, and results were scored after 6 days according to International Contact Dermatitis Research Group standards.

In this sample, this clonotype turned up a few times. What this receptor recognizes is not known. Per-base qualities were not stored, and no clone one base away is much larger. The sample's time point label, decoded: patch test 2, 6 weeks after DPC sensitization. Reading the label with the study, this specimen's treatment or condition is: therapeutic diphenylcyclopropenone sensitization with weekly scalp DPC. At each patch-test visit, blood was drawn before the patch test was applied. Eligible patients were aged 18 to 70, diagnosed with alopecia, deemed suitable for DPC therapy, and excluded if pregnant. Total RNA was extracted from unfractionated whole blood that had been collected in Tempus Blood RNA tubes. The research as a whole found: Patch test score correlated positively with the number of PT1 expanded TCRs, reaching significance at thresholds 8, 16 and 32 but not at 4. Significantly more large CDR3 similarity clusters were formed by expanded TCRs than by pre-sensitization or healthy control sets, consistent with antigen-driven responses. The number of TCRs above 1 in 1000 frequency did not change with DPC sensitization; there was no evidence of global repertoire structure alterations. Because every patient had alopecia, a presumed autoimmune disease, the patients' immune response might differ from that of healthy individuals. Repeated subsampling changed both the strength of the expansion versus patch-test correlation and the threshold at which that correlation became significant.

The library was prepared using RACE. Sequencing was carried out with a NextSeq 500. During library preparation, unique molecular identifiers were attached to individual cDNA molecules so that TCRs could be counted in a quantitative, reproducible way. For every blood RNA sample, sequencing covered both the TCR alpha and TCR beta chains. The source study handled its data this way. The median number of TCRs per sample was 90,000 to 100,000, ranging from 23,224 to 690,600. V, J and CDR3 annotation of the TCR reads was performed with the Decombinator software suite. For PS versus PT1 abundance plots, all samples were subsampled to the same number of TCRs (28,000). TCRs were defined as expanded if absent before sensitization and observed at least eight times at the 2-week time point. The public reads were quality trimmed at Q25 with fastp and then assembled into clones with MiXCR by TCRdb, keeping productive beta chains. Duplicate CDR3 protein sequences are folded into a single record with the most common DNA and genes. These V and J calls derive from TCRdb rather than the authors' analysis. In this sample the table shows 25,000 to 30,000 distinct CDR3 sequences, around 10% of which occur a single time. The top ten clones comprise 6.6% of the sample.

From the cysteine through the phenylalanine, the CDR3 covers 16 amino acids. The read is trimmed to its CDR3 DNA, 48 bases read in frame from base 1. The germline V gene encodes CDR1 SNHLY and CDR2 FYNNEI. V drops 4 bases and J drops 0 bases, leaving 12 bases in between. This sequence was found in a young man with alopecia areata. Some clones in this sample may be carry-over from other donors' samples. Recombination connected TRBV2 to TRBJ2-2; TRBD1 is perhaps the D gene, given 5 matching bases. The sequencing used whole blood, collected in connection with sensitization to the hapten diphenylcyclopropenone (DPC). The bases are TGTGCCAGCAGTGGGACCAGGGCGGCGAACACCGGGGAGCTGTTTTTT. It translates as CASSGTRAANTGELFF.